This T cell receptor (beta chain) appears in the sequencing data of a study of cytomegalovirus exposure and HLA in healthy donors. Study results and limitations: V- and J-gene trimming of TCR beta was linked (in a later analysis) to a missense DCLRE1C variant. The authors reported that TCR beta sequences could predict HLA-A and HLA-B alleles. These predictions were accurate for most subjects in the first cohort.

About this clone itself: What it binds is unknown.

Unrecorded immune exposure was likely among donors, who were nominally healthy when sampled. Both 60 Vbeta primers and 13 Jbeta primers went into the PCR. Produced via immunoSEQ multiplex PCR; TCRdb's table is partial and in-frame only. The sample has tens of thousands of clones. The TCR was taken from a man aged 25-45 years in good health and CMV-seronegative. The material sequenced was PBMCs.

CDR3 amino acids: CASSPEGSYGYTF. Written as DNA, the CDR3 is TGTGCCAGCTCACCAGAGGGAAGCTATGGCTACACCTTC. This chain joins TRBV18 and TRBJ1-2; D not resolved. The V gene's germline CDR1 is KGHSH and CDR2 LQKENI. Trimming took off 2 bases at V and 4 bases at J, with 8 bases between the two ends. There are 13 residues in the CDR3. The full variable domain, rest sourced from reference TRBV18 and TRBJ1-2, is NAGVMQNPRHLVRRRGQEARLRCSPMKGHSHVYWYRQLPEEGLKFMVYLQKENIIDESGMPKERFSAEFPKEGPSILRIQQVVRGDSAAYFCASSPEGSYGYTFGSGTRLTVV.